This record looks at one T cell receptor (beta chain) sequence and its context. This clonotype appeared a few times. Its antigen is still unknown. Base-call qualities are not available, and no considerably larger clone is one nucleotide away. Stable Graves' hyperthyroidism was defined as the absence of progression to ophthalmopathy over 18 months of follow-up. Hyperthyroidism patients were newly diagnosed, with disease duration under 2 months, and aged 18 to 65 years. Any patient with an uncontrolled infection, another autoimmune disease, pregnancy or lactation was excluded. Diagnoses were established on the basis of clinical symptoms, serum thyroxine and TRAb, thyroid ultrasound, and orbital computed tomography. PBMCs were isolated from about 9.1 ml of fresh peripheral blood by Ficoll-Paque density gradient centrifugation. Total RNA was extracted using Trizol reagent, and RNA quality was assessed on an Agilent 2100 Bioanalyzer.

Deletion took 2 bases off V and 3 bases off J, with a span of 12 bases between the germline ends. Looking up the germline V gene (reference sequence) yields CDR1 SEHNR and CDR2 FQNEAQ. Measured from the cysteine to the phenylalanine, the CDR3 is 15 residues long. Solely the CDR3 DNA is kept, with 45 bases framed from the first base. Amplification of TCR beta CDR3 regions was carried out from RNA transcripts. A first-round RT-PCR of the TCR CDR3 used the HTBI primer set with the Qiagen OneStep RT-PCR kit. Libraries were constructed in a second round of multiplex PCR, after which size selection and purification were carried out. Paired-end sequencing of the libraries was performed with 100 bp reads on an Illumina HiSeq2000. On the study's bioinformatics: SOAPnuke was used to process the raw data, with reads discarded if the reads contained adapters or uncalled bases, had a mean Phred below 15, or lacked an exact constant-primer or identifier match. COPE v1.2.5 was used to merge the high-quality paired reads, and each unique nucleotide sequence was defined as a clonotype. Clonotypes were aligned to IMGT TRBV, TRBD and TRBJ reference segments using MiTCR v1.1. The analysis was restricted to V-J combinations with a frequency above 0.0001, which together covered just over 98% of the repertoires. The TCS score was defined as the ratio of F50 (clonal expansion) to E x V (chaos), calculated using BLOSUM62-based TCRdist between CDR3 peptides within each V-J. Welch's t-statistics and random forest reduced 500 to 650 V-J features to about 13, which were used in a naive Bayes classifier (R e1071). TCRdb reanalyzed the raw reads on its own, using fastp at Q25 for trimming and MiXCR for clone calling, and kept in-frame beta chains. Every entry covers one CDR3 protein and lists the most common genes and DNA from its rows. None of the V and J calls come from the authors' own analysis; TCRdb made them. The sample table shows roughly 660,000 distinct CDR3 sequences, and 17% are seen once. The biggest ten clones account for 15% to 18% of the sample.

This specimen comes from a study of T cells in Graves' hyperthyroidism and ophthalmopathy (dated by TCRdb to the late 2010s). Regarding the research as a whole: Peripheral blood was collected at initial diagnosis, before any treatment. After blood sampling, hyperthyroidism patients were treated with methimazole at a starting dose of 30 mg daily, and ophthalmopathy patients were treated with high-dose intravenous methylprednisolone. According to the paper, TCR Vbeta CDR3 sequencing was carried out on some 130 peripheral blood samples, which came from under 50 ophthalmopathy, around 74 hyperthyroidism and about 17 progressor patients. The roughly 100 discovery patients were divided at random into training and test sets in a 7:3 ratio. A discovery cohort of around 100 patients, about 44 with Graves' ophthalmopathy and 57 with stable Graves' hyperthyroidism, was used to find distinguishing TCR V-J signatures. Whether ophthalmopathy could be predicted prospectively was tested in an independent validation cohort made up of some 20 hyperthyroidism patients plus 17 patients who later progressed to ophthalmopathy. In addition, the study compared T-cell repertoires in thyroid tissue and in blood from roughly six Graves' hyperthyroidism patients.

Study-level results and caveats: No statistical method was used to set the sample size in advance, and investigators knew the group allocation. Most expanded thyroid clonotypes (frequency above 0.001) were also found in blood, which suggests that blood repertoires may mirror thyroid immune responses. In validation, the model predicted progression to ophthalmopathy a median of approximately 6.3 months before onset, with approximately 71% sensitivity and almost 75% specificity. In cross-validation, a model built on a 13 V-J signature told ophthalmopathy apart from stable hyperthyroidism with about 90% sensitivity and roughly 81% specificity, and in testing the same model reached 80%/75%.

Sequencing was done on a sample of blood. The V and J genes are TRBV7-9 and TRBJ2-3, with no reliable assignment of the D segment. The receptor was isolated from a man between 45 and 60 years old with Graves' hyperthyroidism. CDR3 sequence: CASSLTRLLTDTQYF. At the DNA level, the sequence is TGTGCCAGCAGCTTAACTCGACTGCTAACAGATACGCAGTATTTT.